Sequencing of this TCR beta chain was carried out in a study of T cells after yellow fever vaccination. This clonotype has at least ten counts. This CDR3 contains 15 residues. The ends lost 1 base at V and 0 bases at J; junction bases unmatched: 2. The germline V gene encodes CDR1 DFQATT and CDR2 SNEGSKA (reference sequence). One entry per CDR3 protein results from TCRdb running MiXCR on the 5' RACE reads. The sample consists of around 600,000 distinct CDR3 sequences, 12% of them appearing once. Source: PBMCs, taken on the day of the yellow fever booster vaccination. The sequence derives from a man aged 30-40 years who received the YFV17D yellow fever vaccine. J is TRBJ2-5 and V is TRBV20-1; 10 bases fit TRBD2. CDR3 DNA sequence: TGCAGTGCTAGAGGGACTAGCGGTGACCAAGAGACCCAGTACTTC. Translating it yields CSARGTSGDQETQYF.